This T cell receptor (beta chain) was retrieved from a study of blood T cell repertoires in COVID-19 (dated by TCRdb to 2020 to 2021). As for the study more broadly: Samples from collaborators originated in the United States, Italy and Spain and spanned both the acute and convalescent phases of COVID-19. The material from the prospective study consisted of cDNA or gDNA derived from T cells, B-cell-depleted T cells, or PBMCs. Deeply sampled blood TCRbeta repertoires from subjects exposed to, actively infected with, or recovered from COVID-19 were included in the dataset. The repertoires were released in a freely available public database intended as a resource for research on the immune response to SARS-CoV-2. Samples were obtained from the ongoing ImmuneRACE study (first 160 participants) and from 1,000 to 1,500 subjects provided by 6 global collaborators. A de-identified subject ID, COVID-19 status, age in years and sex were almost always included in the sample metadata. Where available, HLA class I and class II types were taken from metadata supplied by the sample provider and were not determined by assay-based typing.

On this clone itself: Its antigen is not yet known. No much larger clonotype is one base removed from it; base qualities were not supplied.

The paper as a whole reports these results and caveats: Clinical and demographic metadata were provided uncurated, with the amount varying by source and participant.

The immunoSEQ Assay, a bias-controlled multiplex PCR, was used to amplify TCRbeta CDR3 regions from genomic DNA. The paper's data handling went like this. The number of nucleated cells in each sample was estimated from the amplification of reference gene primers within the assay. To quantify the absolute abundance of each unique TCRbeta CDR3 rearrangement, sequence reads were collapsed and filtered. For each sample, productive Simpson clonality was calculated as the square root of Simpson's diversity index across productive rearrangements. The clones in this table, taken by TCRdb from immuneACCESS, are in-frame only. Not every clone is retained; where verified, under half of the shortfall comes from an unresolved V gene, and the cause of the rest is unknown. V and J calls and clone size follow that table, whereas D and trimming were derived from the DNA. Present in this sample are roughly 520,000 clones, more than 75% of which were seen just once. The ten largest clones add up to about 2% of the sample.

Participants in the prospective study were aged roughly 18 to 100 years, lived in about two dozen United States geographic areas, and enrolled through a virtual design. Cohort assignment in the prospective study relied on participant-reported clinical history from a screening survey and a study questionnaire. Recovered participants in ImmuneRACE Cohort 3 were defined by two consecutive negative NP/OP PCR tests, clearance by a healthcare professional, or resolution of symptoms. Mobile phlebotomists in the prospective study collected whole blood, serum and a nasopharyngeal or oropharyngeal swab from every participant. Participants in the prospective study had the option to provide additional blood draws and questionnaires over a roughly two-month period. Before DNA extraction, blood samples from the prospective study were shipped at room temperature or frozen. The sequence was collected from a woman aged 40 to 50 who had recovered from COVID-19. The sequenced sample was PBMCs or T cells enriched from blood (not recorded which).

The CDR3 region has the sequence CSVLRPGNTEAFF. The DNA sequence is given as TGCAGCGTCCTCCGGCCGGGGAACACTGAAGCTTTCTTT. The chain joins TRBV29-1 to TRBJ1-1; a confident D gene designation cannot be given. CDR1 and CDR2 are read off the germline V gene as SQVTM and ANQGSEA. The CDR3 spans 13 residues, from the cysteine through the phenylalanine. Just CDR3 DNA is preserved here, 39 bases in frame from base 1. V and J are truncated by 6 bases and 1 base respectively, leaving an intervening sequence of 12 bases. When the CDR3 is completed using the reference TRBV29-1 and TRBJ1-1 genes on either side, the full variable domain is SAVISQKPSRDICQRGTSLTIQCQVDSQVTMMFWYRQQPGQSLTLIATANQGSEATYESGFVIDKFPISRPNLTFSTLTVSNMSPEDSSIYLCSVLRPGNTEAFFGQGTRLTVV.